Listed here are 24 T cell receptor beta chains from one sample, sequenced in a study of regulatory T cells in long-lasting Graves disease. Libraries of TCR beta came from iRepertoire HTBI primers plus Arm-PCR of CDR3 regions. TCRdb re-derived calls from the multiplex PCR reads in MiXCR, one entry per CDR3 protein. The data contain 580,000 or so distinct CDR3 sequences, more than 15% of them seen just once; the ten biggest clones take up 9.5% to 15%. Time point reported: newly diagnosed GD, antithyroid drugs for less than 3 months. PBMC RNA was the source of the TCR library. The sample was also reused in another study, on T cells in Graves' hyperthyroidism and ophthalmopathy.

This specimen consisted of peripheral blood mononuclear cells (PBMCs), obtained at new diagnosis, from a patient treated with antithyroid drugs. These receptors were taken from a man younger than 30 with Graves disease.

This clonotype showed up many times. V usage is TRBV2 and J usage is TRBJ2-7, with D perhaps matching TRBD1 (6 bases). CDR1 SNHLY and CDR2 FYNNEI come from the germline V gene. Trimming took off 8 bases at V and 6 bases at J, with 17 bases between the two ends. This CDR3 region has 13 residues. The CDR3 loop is CASLRGGQAEQYF. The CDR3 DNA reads TGTGCCAGCCTCAGGGGCGGTCAAGCCGAGCAGTACTTC.

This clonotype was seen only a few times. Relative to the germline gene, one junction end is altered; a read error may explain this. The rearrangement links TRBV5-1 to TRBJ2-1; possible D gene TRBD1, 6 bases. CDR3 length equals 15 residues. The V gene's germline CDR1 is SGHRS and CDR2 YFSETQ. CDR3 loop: CVSSLADSLYNEQFF. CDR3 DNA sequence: TGCGTCAGCAGCTTGGCGGACAGTCTATACAATGAGCAGTTCTTC.

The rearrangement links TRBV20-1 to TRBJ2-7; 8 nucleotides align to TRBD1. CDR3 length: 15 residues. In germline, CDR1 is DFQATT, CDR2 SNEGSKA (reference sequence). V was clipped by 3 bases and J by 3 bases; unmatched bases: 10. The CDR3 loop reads CSARTNRGELYEQYF. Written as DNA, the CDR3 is TGCAGTGCTAGGACCAACAGGGGGGAGCTCTACGAGCAGTACTTC.

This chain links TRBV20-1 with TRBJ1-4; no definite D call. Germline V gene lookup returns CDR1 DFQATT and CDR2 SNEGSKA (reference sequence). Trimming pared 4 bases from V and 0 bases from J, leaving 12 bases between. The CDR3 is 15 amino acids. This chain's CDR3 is CSATPPGATNEKLFF. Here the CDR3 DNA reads TGCAGTGCTACCCCTCCCGGAGCAACTAATGAAAAACTGTTTTTT.

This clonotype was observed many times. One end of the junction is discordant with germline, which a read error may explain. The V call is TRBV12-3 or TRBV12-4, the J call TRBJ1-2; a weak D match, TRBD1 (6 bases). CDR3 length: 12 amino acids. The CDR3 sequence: CASSFGGLGYAF. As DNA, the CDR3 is TGTGCCAGCAGTTTTGGGGGGCTGGGCTACGCCTTC.

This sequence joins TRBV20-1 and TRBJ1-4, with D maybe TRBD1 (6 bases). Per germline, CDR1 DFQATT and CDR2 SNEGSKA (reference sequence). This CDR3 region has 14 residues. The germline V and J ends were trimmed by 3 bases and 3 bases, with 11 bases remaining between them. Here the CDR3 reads CSARAGGPNEKLFF. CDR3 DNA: TGCAGTGCTAGGGCGGGGGGCCCTAATGAAAAACTGTTTTTT.

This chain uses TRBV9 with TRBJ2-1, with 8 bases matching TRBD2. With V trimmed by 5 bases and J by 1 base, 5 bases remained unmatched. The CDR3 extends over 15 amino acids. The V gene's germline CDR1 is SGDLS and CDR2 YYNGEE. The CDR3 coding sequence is TGTGCCAGCAGTACCGGGACTAGGTCCTACAATGAGCAGTTCTTC. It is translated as CASSTGTRSYNEQFF.

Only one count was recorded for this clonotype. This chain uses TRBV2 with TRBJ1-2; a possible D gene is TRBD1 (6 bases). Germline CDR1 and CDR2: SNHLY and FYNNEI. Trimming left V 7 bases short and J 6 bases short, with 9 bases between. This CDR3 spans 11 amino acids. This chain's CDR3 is CASTQGNGYTF. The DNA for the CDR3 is TGTGCCAGCACCCAGGGGAATGGCTACACCTTC.

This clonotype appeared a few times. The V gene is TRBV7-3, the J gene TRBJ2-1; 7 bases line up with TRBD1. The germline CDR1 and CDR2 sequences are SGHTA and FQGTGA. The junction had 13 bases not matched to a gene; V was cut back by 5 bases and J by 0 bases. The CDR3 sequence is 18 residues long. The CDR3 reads CASSLPVSGQSSYNEQFF. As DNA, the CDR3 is TGTGCCAGCAGCCTACCCGTTTCGGGACAGAGCTCCTACAATGAGCAGTTCTTC.

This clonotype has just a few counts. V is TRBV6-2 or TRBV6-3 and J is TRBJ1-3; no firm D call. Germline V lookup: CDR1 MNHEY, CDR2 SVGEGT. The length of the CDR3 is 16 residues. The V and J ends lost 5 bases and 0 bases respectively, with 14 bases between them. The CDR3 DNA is TGTGCCAGCAGTGAAGTGGGTGTCAACTCTGGAAACACCATATATTTT. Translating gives CASSEVGVNSGNTIYF.

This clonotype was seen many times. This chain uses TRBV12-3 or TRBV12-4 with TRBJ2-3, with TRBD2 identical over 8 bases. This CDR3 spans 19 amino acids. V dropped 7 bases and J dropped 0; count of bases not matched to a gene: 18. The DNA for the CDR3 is TGTGCCAGCACTCCCGATACTAGCGGAAGGGCTTTAAGCACAGATACGCAGTATTTT. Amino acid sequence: CASTPDTSGRALSTDTQYF.

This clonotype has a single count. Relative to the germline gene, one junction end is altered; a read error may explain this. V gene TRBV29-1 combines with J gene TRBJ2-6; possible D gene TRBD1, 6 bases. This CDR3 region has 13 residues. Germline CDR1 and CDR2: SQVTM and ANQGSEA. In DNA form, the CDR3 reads TGCAGCGCAACACCCGCAGGGGCCAACGTCCCGACTTTC. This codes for CSATPAGANVPTF.

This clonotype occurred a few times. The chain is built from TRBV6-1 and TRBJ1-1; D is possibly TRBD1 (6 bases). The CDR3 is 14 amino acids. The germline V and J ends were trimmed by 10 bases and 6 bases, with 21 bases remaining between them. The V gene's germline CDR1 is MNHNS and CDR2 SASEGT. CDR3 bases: TGTGCCAACGGACCACAGGGAGAGGCCCCTGAAGCTTTCTTT. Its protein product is CANGPQGEAPEAFF.

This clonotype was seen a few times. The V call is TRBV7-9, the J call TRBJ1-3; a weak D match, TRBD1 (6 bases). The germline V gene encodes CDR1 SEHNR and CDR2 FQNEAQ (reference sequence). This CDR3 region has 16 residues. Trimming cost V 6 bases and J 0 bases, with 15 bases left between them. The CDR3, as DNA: TGTGCCAGCAGTTCTCCCACAGGGTTCTCTGGAAACACCATATATTTT. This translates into CASSSPTGFSGNTIYF.

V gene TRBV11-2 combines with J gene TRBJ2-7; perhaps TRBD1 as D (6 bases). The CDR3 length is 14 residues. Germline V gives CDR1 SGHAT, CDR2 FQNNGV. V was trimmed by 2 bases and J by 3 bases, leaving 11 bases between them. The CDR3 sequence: CASSLRQVDYEQYF. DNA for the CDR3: TGTGCCAGCAGCTTAAGACAGGTTGACTACGAGCAGTACTTC.

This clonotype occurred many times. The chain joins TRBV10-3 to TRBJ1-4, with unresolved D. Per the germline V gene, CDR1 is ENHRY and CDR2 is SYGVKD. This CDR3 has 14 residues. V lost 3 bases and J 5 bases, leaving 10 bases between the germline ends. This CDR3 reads CAISDSGDNEKLFF. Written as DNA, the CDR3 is TGTGCCATCAGTGATTCAGGAGACAATGAAAAACTGTTTTTT.

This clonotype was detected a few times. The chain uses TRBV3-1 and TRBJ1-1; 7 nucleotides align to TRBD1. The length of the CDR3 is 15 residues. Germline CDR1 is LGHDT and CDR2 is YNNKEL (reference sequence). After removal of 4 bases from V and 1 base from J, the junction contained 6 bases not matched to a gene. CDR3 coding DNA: TGTGCCAGCAGCCGTACAGGGACAGCGAACACTGAAGCTTTCTTT. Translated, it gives CASSRTGTANTEAFF.

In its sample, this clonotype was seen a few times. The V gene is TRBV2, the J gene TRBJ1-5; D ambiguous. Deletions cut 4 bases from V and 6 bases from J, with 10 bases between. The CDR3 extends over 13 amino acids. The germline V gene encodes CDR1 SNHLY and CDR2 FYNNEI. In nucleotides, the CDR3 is TGTGCCAGCAGTGGGGGTGATAGTCAGCCCCAGCATTTT. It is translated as CASSGGDSQPQHF.

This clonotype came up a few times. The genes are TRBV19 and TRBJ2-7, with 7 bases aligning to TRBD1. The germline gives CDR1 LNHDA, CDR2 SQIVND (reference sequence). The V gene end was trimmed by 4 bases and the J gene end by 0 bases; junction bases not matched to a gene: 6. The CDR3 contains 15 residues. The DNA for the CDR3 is TGTGCCAGTAGTACCCGGGACAGTCGCTCCTACGAGCAGTACTTC. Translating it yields CASSTRDSRSYEQYF.

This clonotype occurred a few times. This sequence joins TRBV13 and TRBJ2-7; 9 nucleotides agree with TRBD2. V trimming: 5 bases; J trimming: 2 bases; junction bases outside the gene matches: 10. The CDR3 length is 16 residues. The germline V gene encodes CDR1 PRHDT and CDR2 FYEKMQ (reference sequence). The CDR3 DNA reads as TGTGCCAGCAGCCCGAGTAGCGGGAGTAAGCCCTACGAGCAGTACTTC. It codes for CASSPSSGSKPYEQYF.

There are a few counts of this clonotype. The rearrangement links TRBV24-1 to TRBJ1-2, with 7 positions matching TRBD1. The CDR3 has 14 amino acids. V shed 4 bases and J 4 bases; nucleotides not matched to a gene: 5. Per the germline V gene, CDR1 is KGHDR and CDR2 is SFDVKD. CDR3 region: CATSDGPGGYGYTF. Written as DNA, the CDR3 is TGTGCCACCAGTGACGGGCCAGGGGGCTATGGCTACACCTTC.

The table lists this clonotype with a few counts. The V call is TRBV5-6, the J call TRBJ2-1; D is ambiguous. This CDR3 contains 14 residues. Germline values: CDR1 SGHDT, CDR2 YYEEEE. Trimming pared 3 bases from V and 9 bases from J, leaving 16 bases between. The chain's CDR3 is CASSSYNAIGEQFF. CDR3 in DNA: TGTGCCAGCAGCTCATACAACGCGATTGGTGAGCAGTTCTTC.

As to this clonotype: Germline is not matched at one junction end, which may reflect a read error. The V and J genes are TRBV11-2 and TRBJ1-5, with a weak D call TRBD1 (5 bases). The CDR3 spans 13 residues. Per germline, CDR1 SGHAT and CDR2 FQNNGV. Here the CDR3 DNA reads TGTGCCAACAGCCAGGGACCTAATCAGCCCCAGCATTTT. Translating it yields CANSQGPNQPQHF.

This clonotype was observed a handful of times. The CDR3 DNA reads TGTGCCAGCATACTAGGGGGAAGCTCCTACAATGAGCAGTTCTTC. Its protein product is CASILGGSSYNEQFF. The gene calls are TRBV28 and TRBJ2-1; possible D gene TRBD1, 6 bases. Germline CDR1 and CDR2: MDHEN and SYDVKM. V lost 7 bases to trimming and J lost 0 bases, with 13 bases between them. The CDR3 extends over 15 amino acids.